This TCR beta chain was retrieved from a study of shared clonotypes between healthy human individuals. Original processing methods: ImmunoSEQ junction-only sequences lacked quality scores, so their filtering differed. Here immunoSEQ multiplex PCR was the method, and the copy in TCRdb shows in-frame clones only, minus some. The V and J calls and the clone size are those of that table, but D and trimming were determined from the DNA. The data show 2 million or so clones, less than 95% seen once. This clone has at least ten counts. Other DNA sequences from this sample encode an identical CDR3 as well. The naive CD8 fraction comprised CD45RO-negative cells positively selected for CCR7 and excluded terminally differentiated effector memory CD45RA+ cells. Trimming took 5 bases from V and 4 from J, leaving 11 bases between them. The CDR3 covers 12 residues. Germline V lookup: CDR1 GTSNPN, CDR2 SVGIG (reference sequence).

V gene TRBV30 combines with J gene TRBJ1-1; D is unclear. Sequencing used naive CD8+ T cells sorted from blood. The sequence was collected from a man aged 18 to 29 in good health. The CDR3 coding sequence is TGTGCCTGGGGCCCAGGATCCACTGAAGCTTTCTTT. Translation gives CAWGPGSTEAFF.